These 20 T cell receptor beta chains came from one sample sequenced in a study of shared clonotypes between healthy human individuals. Profiled with immunoSEQ multiplex PCR; TCRdb holds only in-frame clones, not every one. The sample includes more than 2 million clones, 93% of them seen just once. CD45RO negativity and positive selection for CCR7 defined naive CD8 cells, a population that excluded terminally differentiated effector memory CD45RA+ cells. The material sequenced was naive CD8+ T cells from PBMCs. The receptors come from a young man in good health. Some clones in this sample may be carry-over from other donors' samples.

The rearrangement joins TRBV7-9 to TRBJ2-1; the match to TRBD2 covers 9 bases. The CDR3 has 15 amino acids. Looked up from germline, CDR1 is SEHNR and CDR2 is FQNEAQ (reference sequence). Trimming at V came to 6 bases and at J to 4 bases, leaving 7 bases not matched to a gene. CDR3 nucleotides: TGTGCCAGCAGTTCGAGCGGGAGGCATTACAATGAGCAGTTCTTC. This translates into CASSSSGRHYNEQFF. Full variable domain (missing parts from reference TRBV7-9 and TRBJ2-1): DTGVSQNPRHKITKRGQNVTFRCDPISEHNRLYWYRQTLGQGPEFLTYFQNEAQLEKSRLLSDRFSAERPKGSFSTLEIQRTEQGDSAMYLCASSSSGRHYNEQFFGPGTRLTVL.

This clone was counted only a few times. This chain joins TRBV4-3 and TRBJ1-1; D is ambiguous. The CDR3 length is 13 residues. Germline loops: CDR1 LGHNA, CDR2 YSLEER. V was cut by 0 bases and J by 7 bases, with 9 bases left in between. The chain's CDR3 is CASSQDPQIEAFF. CDR3 bases: TGCGCCAGCAGCCAAGATCCCCAGATTGAAGCTTTCTTT.

The rearrangement joins TRBV13 to TRBJ2-7, with 10 bases aligning to TRBD1. CDR3 length: 14 residues. CDR1 is PRHDT and CDR2 is FYEKMQ in the germline V gene (reference sequence). V was pared by 5 bases and J by 2 bases, with 3 bases of the junction left unmatched. In DNA, the CDR3 is TGTGCCAGCAGCGGGGGGACAGGGGCCTACGAGCAGTACTTC. It yields the protein CASSGGTGAYEQYF.

The J gene is TRBJ2-1, the V gene TRBV19, with TRBD2 as a possible D gene (5 bases). Trimming left V 6 bases short and J 9 bases short, with 12 bases between. The CDR3 loop spans 12 amino acids. In germline, CDR1 is LNHDA, CDR2 SQIVND (reference sequence). The CDR3 region has the DNA TGTGCCAGTAGAGGTCTAGCAGGTGAGCAGTTCTTC. It encodes CASRGLAGEQFF.

Concerning this clone itself: Within the sample, other DNA sequences also encode this same CDR3. This chain connects TRBV7-9 to TRBJ2-7; possibly TRBD1 for D (6 bases). CDR3 length equals 13 residues. Trimming removed 5 bases from V and 0 bases from J, with 8 bases in between. CDR1 SEHNR and CDR2 FQNEAQ come from the germline V gene (reference sequence). The CDR3 sequence is CASSRQDSYEQYF. CDR3 coding DNA: TGTGCCAGCAGCCGACAGGACTCCTACGAGCAGTACTTC.

The gene calls are TRBV11-2 and TRBJ2-3, with D uncertain. This CDR3 has 13 amino acids. The V and J ends lost 5 bases and 6 bases respectively, with 12 bases between them. CDR1 and CDR2 from the germline V gene are SGHAT and FQNNGV. CDR3 in amino acids: CASSLLPVDTQYF. The CDR3 DNA reads as TGTGCCAGCAGCCTACTACCCGTGGATACGCAGTATTTT.

The CDR3 region has the DNA TGTGCCAGCAGTGAAAGGCCTAGCACAGATACGCAGTATTTT. It yields the protein CASSERPSTDTQYF. This rearrangement joins TRBV6-1 to TRBJ2-3; D remains unclear. The germline gives CDR1 MNHNS, CDR2 SASEGT. This CDR3 comprises 14 residues. V lost 2 bases and J 0 bases, leaving 6 bases between the germline ends.

The V call is TRBV19, the J call TRBJ2-1, with 7 positions matching TRBD2. Germline V gives CDR1 LNHDA, CDR2 SQIVND (reference sequence). The CDR3 extends over 16 amino acids. Trimming took 5 bases from V and 5 from J; bases not matched to a gene: 12. The DNA for the CDR3 is TGTGCCAGTAGTTCCGTCGGGGAGGGGCACCACAATGAGCAGTTCTTC. Amino acids: CASSSVGEGHHNEQFF.

The V call is TRBV19, the J call TRBJ1-4; 7 nucleotides match TRBD1. With 4 bases clipped from V and 2 bases from J, the junction kept 7 bases outside the gene matches. The CDR3 is made up of 16 amino acids. CDR1 is LNHDA and CDR2 is SQIVND in the germline V gene (reference sequence). The CDR3 nucleotides read TGTGCCAGTAGTACCGACAGGGAGGGGACTAATGAAAAACTGTTTTTT. Protein product: CASSTDREGTNEKLFF.

V usage is TRBV7-3 and J usage is TRBJ2-2; 8 bases match TRBD2. The CDR3 is 16 amino acids. Per the germline V gene, CDR1 is SGHTA and CDR2 is FQGTGA. V dropped 4 bases and J dropped 1; count of bases not matched to a gene: 5. Here the CDR3 reads CASSSRREENTGELFF. CDR3 coding DNA: TGTGCCAGCAGCTCCAGGCGGGAGGAGAACACCGGGGAGCTGTTTTTT.

The chain combines TRBV27 with TRBJ2-3; D gene uncertain. The CDR3 extends over 12 amino acids. Germline values: CDR1 MNHEY, CDR2 SMNVEV (reference sequence). With 5 bases removed from V and 1 base from J, the gap between germline ends came to 4 bases. The CDR3 region has the DNA TGTGCCAGCAGTCGCCGCACAGATACGCAGTATTTT. Its translation: CASSRRTDTQYF.

V and J are TRBV7-9 and TRBJ1-2; TRBD1 agrees at 10 bases. After removal of 0 bases from V and 4 bases from J, the junction contained 11 bases not matched to a gene. The CDR3 is 18 amino acids. The germline V gene encodes CDR1 SEHNR and CDR2 FQNEAQ (reference sequence). The CDR3 here is CASSLAGTGVLNPYGYTF. The CDR3 DNA follows: TGTGCCAGCAGCTTAGCCGGGACAGGGGTGCTTAACCCCTATGGCTACACCTTC.

As concerns this clone: Other DNA variants within this sample encode the same CDR3. V is TRBV7-9 and J is TRBJ1-1, with D unresolved. CDR1 and CDR2 (germline): SEHNR, FQNEAQ (reference sequence). This CDR3 has 13 residues. Trimming removed 0 bases at V and 0 bases at J, with 2 bases between. The CDR3 spells CASSLALNTEAFF. CDR3 nucleotides: TGTGCCAGCAGCTTAGCATTGAACACTGAAGCTTTCTTT.

A remark on this clone: The sample contains more than one DNA sequence encoding this CDR3. This chain links TRBV28 with TRBJ2-7; TRBD2 is a possible D gene (5 bases). Looked up from germline, CDR1 is MDHEN and CDR2 is SYDVKM. Trimming left V 6 bases short and J 7 bases short, with 7 bases between. The CDR3 sequence is 10 residues long. The CDR3 bases are TGTGCCAGCAGCCGAGGGGAGCAGTACTTC. This codes for CASSRGEQYF.

The CDR3 region is CASSQVPTFEAFF. Written as DNA, the CDR3 is TGTGCCAGCAGCCAAGTGCCGACGTTTGAAGCTTTCTTT. The chain is built from TRBV14 and TRBJ1-1; D is uncertain. Germline V gives CDR1 SGHDN, CDR2 FVKESK. The CDR3 spans 13 residues. Deletions cut 1 base from V and 7 bases from J, with 10 bases between. Supplemented by reference TRBV14 and TRBJ1-1, the full variable domain reads EAGVTQFPSHSVIEKGQTVTLRCDPISGHDNLYWYRRVMGKEIKFLLHFVKESKQDESGMPNNRFLAERTGGTYSTLKVQPAELEDSGVYFCASSQVPTFEAFFGQGTRLTVV.

The genes are TRBV11-3 and TRBJ2-1; TRBD2 aligns across 8 bases. The germline CDR1 and CDR2 sequences are SGHNT and YENEEA. Trimming cost V 5 bases and J 8 bases; bases outside gene matches: 17. The CDR3 length is 17 residues. This CDR3 is CASSPWPAGLEGDEQFF. CDR3 coding DNA: TGTGCCAGCAGCCCATGGCCAGCGGGACTAGAAGGGGATGAGCAGTTCTTC.

The chain joins TRBV7-6 to TRBJ1-2; D remains ambiguous. Germline CDR1 is SGHVS and CDR2 is FNYEAQ. CDR3 length: 14 amino acids. Trimming removed 5 bases at V and 5 bases at J, with 15 bases between. CDR3 sequence: CASSPEGEIYGYTF. CDR3 DNA: TGTGCCAGCAGCCCTGAAGGAGAGATATATGGCTACACCTTC.

This chain's CDR3 is CAISEGQANTGELFF. In DNA, the CDR3 is TGTGCCATCAGTGAAGGACAGGCGAACACCGGGGAGCTGTTTTTT. J is TRBJ2-2 and V is TRBV10-3, with 7 positions matching TRBD1. Germline V CDR1 and CDR2: ENHRY, SYGVKD. This CDR3 is 15 amino acids long. J was trimmed by 0 bases and V by 3 bases; bases with no gene match: 1.

The V call is TRBV11-3, the J call TRBJ1-1, with D possibly TRBD1 on 6 matching bases. The CDR3 is 14 residues long. The ends were cut back, 4 bases at V and 2 bases at J, with 11 bases in the middle. The V gene's germline CDR1 is SGHNT and CDR2 YENEEA. The CDR3: CASSSGTTNTEAFF. CDR3 in DNA: TGTGCCAGCAGCTCCGGGACAACAAACACTGAAGCTTTCTTT.

V gene TRBV27 combines with J gene TRBJ2-1; TRBD2 aligns across 9 bases. The CDR3 extends over 16 amino acids. V was pared by 3 bases and J by 6 bases, with 9 bases of the junction left unmatched. CDR1 is MNHEY and CDR2 is SMNVEV in the germline V gene (reference sequence). Here the CDR3 reads CASSFEIAGAVNEQFF. The CDR3 DNA follows: TGTGCCAGCAGTTTCGAGATAGCGGGAGCAGTCAATGAGCAGTTCTTC.